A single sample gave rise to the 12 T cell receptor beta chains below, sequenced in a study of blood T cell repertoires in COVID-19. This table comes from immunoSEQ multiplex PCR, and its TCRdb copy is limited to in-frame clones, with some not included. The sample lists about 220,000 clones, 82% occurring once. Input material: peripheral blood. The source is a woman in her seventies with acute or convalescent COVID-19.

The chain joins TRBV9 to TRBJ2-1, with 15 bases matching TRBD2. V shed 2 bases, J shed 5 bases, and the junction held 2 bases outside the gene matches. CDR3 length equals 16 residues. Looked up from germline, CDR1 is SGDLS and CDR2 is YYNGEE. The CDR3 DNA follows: TGTGCCAGCAGCGTCGGGACTAGCGGGGGGAACAATGAGCAGTTCTTC. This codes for CASSVGTSGGNNEQFF.

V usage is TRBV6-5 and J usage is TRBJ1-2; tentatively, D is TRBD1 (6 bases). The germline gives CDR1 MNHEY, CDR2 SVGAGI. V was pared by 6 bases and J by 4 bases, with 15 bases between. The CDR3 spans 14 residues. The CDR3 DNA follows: TGTGCCAGCAGAAAACAGGGTTTCGTCTATGGCTACACCTTC. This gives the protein CASRKQGFVYGYTF.

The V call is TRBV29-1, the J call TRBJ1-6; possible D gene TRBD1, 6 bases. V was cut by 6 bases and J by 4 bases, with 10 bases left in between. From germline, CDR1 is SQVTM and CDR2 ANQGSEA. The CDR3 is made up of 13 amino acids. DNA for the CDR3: TGCAGCGTGAGGACAGAATATAATTCACCCCTCCACTTT. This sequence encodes CSVRTEYNSPLHF.

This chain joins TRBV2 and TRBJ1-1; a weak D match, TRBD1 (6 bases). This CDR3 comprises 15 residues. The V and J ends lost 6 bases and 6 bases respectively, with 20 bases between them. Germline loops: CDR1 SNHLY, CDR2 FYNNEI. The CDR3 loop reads CASRWGGRHSSEAFF. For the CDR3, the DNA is TGTGCCAGCAGATGGGGGGGCAGGCATTCCTCTGAAGCTTTCTTT.

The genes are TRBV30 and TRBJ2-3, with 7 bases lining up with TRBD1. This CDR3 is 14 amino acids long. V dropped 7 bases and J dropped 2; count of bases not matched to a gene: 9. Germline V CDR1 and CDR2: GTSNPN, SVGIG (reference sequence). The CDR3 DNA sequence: TGTGCCTCGTCGACAGGGTCCCTCACAGATACGCAGTATTTT. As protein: CASSTGSLTDTQYF.

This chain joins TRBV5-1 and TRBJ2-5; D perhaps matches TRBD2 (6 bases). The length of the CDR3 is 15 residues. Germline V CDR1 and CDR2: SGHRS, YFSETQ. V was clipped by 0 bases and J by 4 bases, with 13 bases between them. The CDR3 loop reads CASSLGSGQGETQYF. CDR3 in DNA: TGCGCCAGCAGCTTGGGAAGCGGGCAGGGAGAGACCCAGTACTTC.

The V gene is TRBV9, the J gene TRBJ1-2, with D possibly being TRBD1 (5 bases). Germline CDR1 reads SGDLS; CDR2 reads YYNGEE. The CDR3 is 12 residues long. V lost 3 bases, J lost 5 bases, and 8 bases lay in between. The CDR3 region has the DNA TGTGCCAGCAGCGCAGGGCTTTATGGCTACACCTTC. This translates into CASSAGLYGYTF.

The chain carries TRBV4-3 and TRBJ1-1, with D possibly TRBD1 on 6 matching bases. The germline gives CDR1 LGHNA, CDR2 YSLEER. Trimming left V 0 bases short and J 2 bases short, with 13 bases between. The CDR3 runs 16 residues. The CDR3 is CASSQDKAGANTEAFF. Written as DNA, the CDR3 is TGCGCCAGCAGCCAAGATAAAGCAGGGGCCAACACTGAAGCTTTCTTT.

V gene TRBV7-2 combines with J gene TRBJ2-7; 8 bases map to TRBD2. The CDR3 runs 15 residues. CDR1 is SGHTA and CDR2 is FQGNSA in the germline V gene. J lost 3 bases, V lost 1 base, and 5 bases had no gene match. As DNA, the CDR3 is TGTGCCAGCAGCTTAGATGGGACTAGTTTCTACGAGCAGTACTTC. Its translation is CASSLDGTSFYEQYF. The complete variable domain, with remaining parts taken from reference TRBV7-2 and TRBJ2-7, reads GAGVSQSPSNKVTEKGKDVELRCDPISGHTALYWYRQSLGQGLEFLIYFQGNSAPDKSGLPSDRFSAERTGGSVSTLTIQRTQQEDSAVYLCASSLDGTSFYEQYFGPGTRLTVT.

CDR3: CASSLDNAGSPLHF. CDR3 bases: TGTGCCAGCAGCCTCGACAACGCAGGATCACCCCTCCACTTT. The chain links TRBV7-9 to TRBJ1-6; no clear D. The CDR3 has 14 amino acids. Trimming pared 5 bases from V and 10 bases from J, leaving 15 bases between. Germline lookup yields CDR1 SEHNR and CDR2 FQNEAQ (reference sequence).

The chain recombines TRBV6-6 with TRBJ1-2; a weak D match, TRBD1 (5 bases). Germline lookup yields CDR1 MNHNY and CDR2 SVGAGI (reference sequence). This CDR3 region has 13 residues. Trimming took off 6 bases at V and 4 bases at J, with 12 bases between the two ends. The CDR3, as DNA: TGTGCCAGCAGCTTGGGGGGAGGCTATGGCTACACCTTC. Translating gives CASSLGGGYGYTF.

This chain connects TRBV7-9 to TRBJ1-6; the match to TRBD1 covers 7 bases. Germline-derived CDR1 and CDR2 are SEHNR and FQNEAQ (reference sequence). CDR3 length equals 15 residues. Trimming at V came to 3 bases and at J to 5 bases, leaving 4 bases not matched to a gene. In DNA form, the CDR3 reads TGTGCCAGCAGCTTGATGGGACAGAATAATTCACCCCTCCACTTT. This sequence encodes CASSLMGQNNSPLHF.